What follows is one T cell receptor (beta chain) and its context. The repertoire was sequenced with immunoSEQ multiplex PCR; TCRdb's copy has only in-frame clones and lacks some. The repertoire holds about 100,000 clones, with 91% as singletons. These data are taken from a study of blood T cell repertoires in COVID-19. As for the study in general: Researchers got acute and convalescent COVID-19 samples from the United States, Italy and Spain.

In germline, CDR1 is SQVTM, CDR2 ANQGSEA. This CDR3 spans 14 amino acids. Trimming took off 1 base at V and 8 bases at J, with 17 bases between the two ends. The sample was peripheral blood. This chain connects TRBV29-1 to TRBJ1-2; TRBD1 might be the D (5 bases). This TCR derives from a human donor in a cohort sampled during active COVID-19. The CDR3 loop reads CSVEAPGSGWGYTF. Written as DNA, the CDR3 is TGCAGCGTTGAAGCCCCAGGGTCAGGTTGGGGCTACACCTTC.